These 30 T cell receptor beta chains originate from one sample sequenced in a study of shared clonotypes between healthy human individuals. Produced via immunoSEQ multiplex PCR; TCRdb's table is partial and in-frame only. The table has some 1 million clones, 60% to 80% seen once. The sequenced sample was memory CD4+ T cells sorted from blood. Documented subset: CD45RA-negative fraction. The receptor source for this set is a man younger than 35 in good health.

This sequence joins TRBV6-5 and TRBJ1-1; no reliable D call. Germline CDR1 and CDR2: MNHEY and SVGAGI. With 5 bases removed from V and 6 bases from J, the gap between germline ends came to 13 bases. CDR3 length equals 13 residues. The DNA of the CDR3 is TGTGCCAGCAGTCCTGTAGCCCTTTCTGAAGCTTTCTTT. Protein product: CASSPVALSEAFF.

J is TRBJ1-1 and V is TRBV19; tentative D call: TRBD1 (6 bases). Deletions cut 4 bases from V and 6 bases from J, with 15 bases between. Per germline, CDR1 LNHDA and CDR2 SQIVND (reference sequence). The CDR3 has 14 residues. Here the CDR3 reads CASSSLRGRPEAFF. Written as DNA, the CDR3 is TGTGCCAGTAGTAGCCTCAGGGGAAGGCCTGAAGCTTTCTTT.

For this clone: Within the sample, other DNA sequences also encode this same CDR3. V usage is TRBV6-5 and J usage is TRBJ2-1, with D possibly matching TRBD1 (5 bases). CDR3 length: 11 amino acids. Per germline, CDR1 MNHEY and CDR2 SVGAGI. V was pared by 8 bases and J by 7 bases, with 9 bases between. This CDR3 is CASSTVNEQFF. The CDR3 nucleotides are TGTGCCAGCTCGACAGTGAATGAGCAGTTCTTC.

This clone was picked up a small number of times. The chain has TRBV2 and TRBJ1-3; a weak D match, TRBD1 (6 bases). The length of the CDR3 is 15 residues. Per the germline V gene, CDR1 is SNHLY and CDR2 is FYNNEI. Trimming took off 7 bases at V and 0 bases at J, with 13 bases between the two ends. The CDR3 DNA is TGTGCCAGCAAGGACAGTTATTCCTCTGGAAACACCATATATTTT. Its protein is CASKDSYSSGNTIYF.

The DNA of the CDR3 is TGTGCCAGCAGCCCACCGGGGGGTGTATCCACAGATACGCAGTATTTT. Its protein is CASSPPGGVSTDTQYF. The V gene is TRBV9, the J gene TRBJ2-3; 7 bases align to TRBD2. V shed 4 bases, J shed 2 bases, and the junction held 10 bases outside the gene matches. CDR1 SGDLS and CDR2 YYNGEE come from the germline V gene. CDR3 size: 16 residues.

This CDR3 is CAISVSEVDTQYF. As DNA, the CDR3 is TGTGCCATCAGTGTTTCGGAGGTAGATACGCAGTATTTT. The chain uses TRBV10-3 and TRBJ2-3; D perhaps matches TRBD2 (5 bases). Trimming took off 4 bases at V and 5 bases at J, with 10 bases between the two ends. The germline CDR1 and CDR2 sequences are ENHRY and SYGVKD. There are 13 residues in the CDR3.

This clone was seen repeatedly, ten times or more. The chain links TRBV7-2 to TRBJ1-3; D remains ambiguous. Trimming left V 1 base short and J 0 bases short, with 7 bases between. The V gene's germline CDR1 is SGHTA and CDR2 FQGNSA. This CDR3 spans 15 amino acids. The CDR3 spells CASSLVGSSGNTIYF. CDR3 DNA: TGTGCCAGCAGCTTAGTCGGGAGCTCTGGAAACACCATATATTTT. The entire variable domain, with the rest obtained from reference TRBV7-2 and TRBJ1-3, is as follows: GAGVSQSPSNKVTEKGKDVELRCDPISGHTALYWYRQSLGQGLEFLIYFQGNSAPDKSGLPSDRFSAERTGGSVSTLTIQRTQQEDSAVYLCASSLVGSSGNTIYFGEGSWLTVV.

V and J are TRBV14 and TRBJ2-7, with 7 bases fitting TRBD2. Germline V gene sequence: CDR1 SGHDN, CDR2 FVKESK. V lost 3 bases and J lost 2; bases outside the gene matches: 10. The CDR3 loop spans 16 amino acids. The CDR3 DNA follows: TGTGCCAGCAGCCAGGGGGGGATTTTCTCTACCTACGAGCAGTACTTC. Protein: CASSQGGIFSTYEQYF.

The V call is TRBV6-6, the J call TRBJ2-4; 7 nucleotides agree with TRBD1. This CDR3 contains 16 residues. V was clipped by 0 bases and J by 1 base; unmatched bases: 3. Germline CDR1 and CDR2: MNHNY and SVGAGI (reference sequence). For the CDR3, the DNA is TGTGCCAGCAGTTACTCAGGGGGCGCTGCCAAAAACATTCAGTACTTC. It encodes CASSYSGGAAKNIQYF.

This clone was counted only a few times. The chain links TRBV2 to TRBJ1-5; maybe TRBD1 (5 bases). CDR3 size: 15 residues. Germline V gives CDR1 SNHLY, CDR2 FYNNEI. Trimming shortened V by 3 bases and J by 4 bases, and 13 bases separated the two germline ends. DNA of the CDR3: TGTGCCAGCAGTGACCGTGGGACCCCGAATCAGCCCCAGCATTTT. This gives the protein CASSDRGTPNQPQHF.

This clone occurred once. J is TRBJ1-2 and V is TRBV28; no clear D. Germline V gives CDR1 MDHEN, CDR2 SYDVKM. The V gene lost 7 bases and the J gene lost 4 bases, with 10 bases spanning the gap. This CDR3 is 12 amino acids long. CDR3 in amino acids: CASTPGFYGYTF. CDR3 bases: TGTGCCAGCACCCCAGGTTTCTATGGCTACACCTTC.

In this sample, this clone turned up once. This chain uses TRBV27 with TRBJ1-1; TRBD1 agrees at 9 bases. There are 14 residues in the CDR3. The J segment lost 3 bases and the V segment lost 6 bases, leaving 5 bases of the junction unmatched. The germline gives CDR1 MNHEY, CDR2 SMNVEV (reference sequence). The CDR3 region has the DNA TGTGCCAGCAGGTCACAGGGGGCTTACACTGAAGCTTTCTTT. Its protein product is CASRSQGAYTEAFF.

The chain has TRBV7-9 and TRBJ1-6; 9 bases map to TRBD1. Germline CDR1 SEHNR, CDR2 FQNEAQ (reference sequence). V trimming: 4 bases; J trimming: 7 bases; junction bases outside the gene matches: 8. This CDR3 contains 16 residues. CDR3 in DNA: TGTGCCAGCAGCTCTAGGACAGGGGCGAGGAATTCACCCCTCCACTTT. Its translation is CASSSRTGARNSPLHF. The full variable domain, with the rest looked up from reference TRBV7-9 and TRBJ1-6, is DTGVSQNPRHKITKRGQNVTFRCDPISEHNRLYWYRQTLGQGPEFLTYFQNEAQLEKSRLLSDRFSAERPKGSFSTLEIQRTEQGDSAMYLCASSSRTGARNSPLHFGNGTRLTVT.

This clone showed up just a few times. The gene calls are TRBV28 and TRBJ1-5, with 7 bases matching TRBD1. Germline assignment: CDR1 MDHEN and CDR2 SYDVKM. The CDR3 length is 15 residues. The V and J ends lost 6 bases and 3 bases, in that order; junction bases with no gene match: 8. Here the CDR3 reads CASSPETGFNQPQHF. The CDR3, as DNA: TGTGCCAGCAGCCCGGAGACAGGGTTCAATCAGCCCCAGCATTTT.

The rearrangement uses TRBV15 and TRBJ2-7, with TRBD1 as a possible D gene (6 bases). The germline V gene encodes CDR1 LNHNV and CDR2 YYDKDF (reference sequence). CDR3 length equals 14 residues. V was trimmed by 0 bases and J by 6 bases, leaving 12 bases between them. The DNA of the CDR3 is TGTGCCACCAGCAGAGACAGGGGTCTTGGCGAGCAGTACTTC. Amino acids: CATSRDRGLGEQYF.

This clone was seen only once. The chain uses TRBV7-8 and TRBJ2-2; D may be TRBD1 (6 bases). The CDR3 is made up of 17 amino acids. Trimming cost V 5 bases and J 1 base, with 17 bases left between them. In germline, CDR1 is SGHVS, CDR2 FQNEAQ. The CDR3 nucleotides read TGTGCCAGCAGCCCGAGGGCAGGGGCGCGGAACACCGGGGAGCTGTTTTTT. Amino acids: CASSPRAGARNTGELFF.

This chain uses TRBV28 with TRBJ2-5, with 8 bases that match TRBD1. The V gene end was trimmed by 5 bases and the J gene end by 5 bases; junction bases not matched to a gene: 10. There are 15 residues in the CDR3. Germline loops: CDR1 MDHEN, CDR2 SYDVKM. The CDR3: CASSGQDRAGETQYF. The CDR3 coding sequence is TGTGCCAGCAGTGGGCAGGACAGGGCGGGGGAGACCCAGTACTTC.

The chain links TRBV10-3 to TRBJ1-5; D is unclear. The CDR3 has 16 amino acids. Germline CDR1 is ENHRY and CDR2 is SYGVKD. V was clipped by 0 bases and J by 6 bases, with 15 bases between them. CDR3 coding DNA: TGTGCCATCAGTGAGTCGATTGTCATGAAGGGTCAGCCCCAGCATTTT. It yields the protein CAISESIVMKGQPQHF.

V usage is TRBV7-2 and J usage is TRBJ2-7; 12 bases map to TRBD2. Germline loops: CDR1 SGHTA, CDR2 FQGNSA. This CDR3 is built from 15 residues. J gave up 7 bases and V 3 bases, and 7 bases lay outside the gene matches. The CDR3 reads CASSFLAGGAREQYF. The CDR3 nucleotides read TGTGCCAGCAGCTTTCTAGCGGGAGGGGCTCGGGAGCAGTACTTC.

This clone was counted between two and nine times. This chain uses TRBV25-1 with TRBJ2-7; D is perhaps TRBD1 or TRBD2 (5 bases each). There are 15 residues in the CDR3. V dropped 5 bases and J dropped 1 base, with 15 bases sitting between them. The germline CDR1 and CDR2 sequences are MGHDK and SYGVNS. As DNA, the CDR3 is TGTGCCAGCAGTCCCTCTCTAGCAGGGTCCTACGAGCAGTACTTC. This gives the protein CASSPSLAGSYEQYF.

As to this clone: The same CDR3 arises from other DNA sequences in this sample as well. The chain employs TRBV6-5 and TRBJ2-7; no reliable D call. With 6 bases removed from V and 4 bases from J, the gap between germline ends came to 7 bases. Per germline, CDR1 MNHEY and CDR2 SVGAGI. The CDR3 spans 11 residues. The CDR3 nucleotides read TGTGCCAGCAGGGCAGGTTACGAGCAGTACTTC. Its translation: CASRAGYEQYF.

In its sample, this clone was seen a few times. The rearrangement joins TRBV5-1 to TRBJ2-3; TRBD2 agrees at 9 bases. The CDR3 consists of 16 residues. The V gene's germline CDR1 is SGHRS and CDR2 YFSETQ. With 0 bases clipped from V and 5 bases from J, the junction kept 7 bases outside the gene matches. CDR3 in DNA: TGCGCCAGCAGCTTGGTGCTAGCGGGATTCTTAGATACGCAGTATTTT. Encoded protein: CASSLVLAGFLDTQYF.

The rearrangement joins TRBV28 to TRBJ1-2; 10 bases fit TRBD1. Germline V CDR1 and CDR2: MDHEN, SYDVKM. Trimming cost V 3 bases and J 8 bases; bases outside gene matches: 9. The CDR3 covers 15 residues. CDR3 region: CASSFGDRGRGGYTF. In DNA form, the CDR3 reads TGTGCCAGCAGTTTCGGAGACAGGGGGCGTGGAGGCTACACCTTC.

The count of this clone is one. This chain joins TRBV9 and TRBJ2-3; 8 bases line up with TRBD1. The trim removed 1 base at V and 5 bases at J, leaving 12 bases unmatched. Germline lookup yields CDR1 SGDLS and CDR2 YYNGEE. This CDR3 spans 17 amino acids. The CDR3, as DNA: TGTGCCAGCAGCGTAACTCCCGGGACAGGCTATAGAGATACGCAGTATTTT. Protein product: CASSVTPGTGYRDTQYF.

The rearrangement uses TRBV6-1 and TRBJ2-7; no reliable D call. V shed 3 bases and J shed 5 bases, with 5 bases lying between them. Germline CDR1 MNHNS, CDR2 SASEGT. CDR3 length equals 11 residues. The chain's CDR3 is CASSEGNEQYF. For the CDR3, the DNA is TGTGCCAGCAGTGAGGGTAACGAGCAGTACTTC.

The V gene is TRBV6-6, the J gene TRBJ2-2; 7 bases are shared with TRBD1. CDR1 MNHNY and CDR2 SVGAGI come from the germline V gene (reference sequence). V was pared by 6 bases and J by 6 bases, with 13 bases of the junction left unmatched. CDR3 length equals 16 residues. CDR3 DNA sequence: TGTGCCAGCAGACTACAAGGGGGCGCAGCTTCCGGGGAGCTGTTTTTT. It translates to CASRLQGGAASGELFF.

Comment on this clone: A read error is the likely source, as a far larger clone sits one nucleotide away. The chain recombines TRBV18 with TRBJ2-5; 10 nucleotides line up with TRBD1. The V and J ends lost 7 bases and 1 base, in that order; junction bases with no gene match: 6. Germline V gene sequence: CDR1 KGHSH, CDR2 LQKENI. This CDR3 has 15 amino acids. The CDR3 DNA reads as TGTGCCAGCTTACCCGGGACAGGGGTCCAAGAGACCCAGTACTTC. It is translated as CASLPGTGVQETQYF.

V and J are TRBV4-1 and TRBJ2-5, with a weak D call TRBD1 (6 bases). V was clipped by 1 base and J by 0 bases, with 9 bases between them. This CDR3 is built from 15 residues. The germline gives CDR1 MGHRA, CDR2 YSYEKL. This CDR3 reads CASSQAGQNQETQYF. DNA of the CDR3: TGCGCCAGCAGCCAAGCCGGACAGAACCAAGAGACCCAGTACTTC.

The J gene is TRBJ2-1, the V gene TRBV6-6; TRBD2 is a possible D gene (5 bases). There are 13 residues in the CDR3. Germline V gene lookup returns CDR1 MNHNY and CDR2 SVGAGI (reference sequence). V lost 4 bases to trimming and J lost 6 bases, with 10 bases between them. The DNA of the CDR3 is TGTGCCAGCAGTTTGAGGACTTTCAATGAGCAGTTCTTC. Translation gives CASSLRTFNEQFF.

In this sample, this clone turned up a few times. CDR3 coding DNA: TGTGCCAGCAGTCTCTCTAGGAATGAGCAGTTCTTC. This codes for CASSLSRNEQFF. V usage is TRBV6-1 and J usage is TRBJ2-1, with no clear D. CDR1 and CDR2 from the germline V gene are MNHNS and SASEGT. The CDR3 covers 12 residues. Trimming stripped 5 bases from V and 7 bases from J, with 9 bases between.